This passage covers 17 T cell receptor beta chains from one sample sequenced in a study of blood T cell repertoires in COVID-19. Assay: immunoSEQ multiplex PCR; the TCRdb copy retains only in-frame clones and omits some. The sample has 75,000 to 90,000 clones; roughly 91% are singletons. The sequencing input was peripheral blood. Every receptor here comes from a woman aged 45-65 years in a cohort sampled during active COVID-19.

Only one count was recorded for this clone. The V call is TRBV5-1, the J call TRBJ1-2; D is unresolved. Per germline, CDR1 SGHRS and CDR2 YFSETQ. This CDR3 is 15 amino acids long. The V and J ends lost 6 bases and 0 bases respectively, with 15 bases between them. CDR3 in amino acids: CASTPGAPTNYGYTF. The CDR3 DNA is TGCGCCAGCACCCCGGGTGCCCCAACTAACTATGGCTACACCTTC.

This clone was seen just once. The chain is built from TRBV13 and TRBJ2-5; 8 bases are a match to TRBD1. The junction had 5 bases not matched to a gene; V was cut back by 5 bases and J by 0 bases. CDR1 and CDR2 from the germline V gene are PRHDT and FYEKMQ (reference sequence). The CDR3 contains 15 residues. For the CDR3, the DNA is TGTGCCAGCAGCGGTAACAGGGGGTACCAAGAGACCCAGTACTTC. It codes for CASSGNRGYQETQYF.

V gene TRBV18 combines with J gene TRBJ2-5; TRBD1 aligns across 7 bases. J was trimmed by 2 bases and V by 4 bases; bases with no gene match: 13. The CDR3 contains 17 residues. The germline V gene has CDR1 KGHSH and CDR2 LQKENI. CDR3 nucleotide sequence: TGTGCCAGCTCACTACAACCTACTAGGACAGGACAAGAGACCCAGTACTTC. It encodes CASSLQPTRTGQETQYF.

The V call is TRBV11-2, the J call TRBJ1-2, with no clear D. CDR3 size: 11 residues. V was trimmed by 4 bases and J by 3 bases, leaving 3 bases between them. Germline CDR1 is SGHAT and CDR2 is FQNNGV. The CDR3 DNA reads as TGTGCCAGCAGCTCATACTATGGCTACACCTTC. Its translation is CASSSYYGYTF.

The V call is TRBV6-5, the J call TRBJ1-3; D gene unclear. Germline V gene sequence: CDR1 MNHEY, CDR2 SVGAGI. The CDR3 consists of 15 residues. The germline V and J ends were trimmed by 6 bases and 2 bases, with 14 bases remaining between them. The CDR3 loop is CASRAGGPPGNTIYF. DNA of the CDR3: TGTGCCAGCAGAGCGGGCGGGCCCCCTGGAAACACCATATATTTT.

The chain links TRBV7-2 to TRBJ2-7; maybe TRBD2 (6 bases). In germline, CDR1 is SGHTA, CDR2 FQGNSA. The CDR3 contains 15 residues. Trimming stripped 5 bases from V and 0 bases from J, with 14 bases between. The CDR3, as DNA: TGTGCCAGCAGCCCCCGGGACTTAGGCTCCTACGAGCAGTACTTC. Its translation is CASSPRDLGSYEQYF.

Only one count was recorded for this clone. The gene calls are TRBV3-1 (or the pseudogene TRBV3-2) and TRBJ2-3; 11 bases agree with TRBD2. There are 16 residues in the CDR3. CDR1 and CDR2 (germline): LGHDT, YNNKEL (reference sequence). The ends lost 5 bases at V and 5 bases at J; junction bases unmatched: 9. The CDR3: CASSSTSGKGQDTQYF. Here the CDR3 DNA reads TGTGCCAGCAGCTCGACTAGCGGGAAAGGTCAAGATACGCAGTATTTT.

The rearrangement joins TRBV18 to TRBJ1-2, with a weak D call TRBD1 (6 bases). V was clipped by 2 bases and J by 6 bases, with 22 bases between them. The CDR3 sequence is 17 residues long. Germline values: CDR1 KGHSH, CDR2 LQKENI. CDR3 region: CASSPNLHPQGGDGYTF. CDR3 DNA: TGTGCCAGCTCACCAAATCTGCATCCACAGGGTGGGGATGGCTACACCTTC.

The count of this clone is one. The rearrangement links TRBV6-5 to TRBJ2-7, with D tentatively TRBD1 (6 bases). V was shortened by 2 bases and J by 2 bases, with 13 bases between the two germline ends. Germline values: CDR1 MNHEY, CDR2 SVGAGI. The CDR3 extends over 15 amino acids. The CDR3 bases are TGTGCCAGCAGTTACCTCCGGGACACAACCTACGAGCAGTACTTC. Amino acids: CASSYLRDTTYEQYF.

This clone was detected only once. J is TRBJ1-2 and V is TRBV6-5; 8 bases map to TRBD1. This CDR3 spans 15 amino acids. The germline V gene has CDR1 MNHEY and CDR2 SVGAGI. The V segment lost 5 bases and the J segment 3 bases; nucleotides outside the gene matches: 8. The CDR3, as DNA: TGTGCCAGCAGTAAACAGGGGGGGCTGGACTATGGCTACACCTTC. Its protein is CASSKQGGLDYGYTF.

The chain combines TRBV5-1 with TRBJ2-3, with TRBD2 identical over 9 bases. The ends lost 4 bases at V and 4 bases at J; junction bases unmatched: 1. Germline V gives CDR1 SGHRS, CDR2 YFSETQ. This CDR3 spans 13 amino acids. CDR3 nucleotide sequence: TGCGCCAGCAGCGGGACTAGCCCAGATACGCAGTATTTT. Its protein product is CASSGTSPDTQYF.

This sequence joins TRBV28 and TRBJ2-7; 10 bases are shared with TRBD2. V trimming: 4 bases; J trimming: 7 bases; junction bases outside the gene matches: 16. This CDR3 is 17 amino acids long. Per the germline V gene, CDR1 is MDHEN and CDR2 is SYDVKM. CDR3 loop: CASSSRLAGEGVGEQYF. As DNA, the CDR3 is TGTGCCAGCAGTTCAAGACTAGCGGGCGAAGGGGTTGGGGAGCAGTACTTC.

The DNA for the CDR3 is TGCGCCAGCAGCTTGGGACACGTGGATAATTCACCCCTCCACTTT. Translation: CASSLGHVDNSPLHF. The gene calls are TRBV5-1 and TRBJ1-6; D unclear. This CDR3 is 15 amino acids long. V was pared by 0 bases and J by 5 bases, with 9 bases between. Germline CDR1 SGHRS, CDR2 YFSETQ.

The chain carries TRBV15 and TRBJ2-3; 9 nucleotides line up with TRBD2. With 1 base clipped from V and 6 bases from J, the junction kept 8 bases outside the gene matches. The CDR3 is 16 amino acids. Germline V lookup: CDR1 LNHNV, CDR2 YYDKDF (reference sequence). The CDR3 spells CATSRGDRRGGDTQYF. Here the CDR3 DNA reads TGTGCCACCAGCAGAGGGGATAGGCGGGGGGGCGATACGCAGTATTTT.

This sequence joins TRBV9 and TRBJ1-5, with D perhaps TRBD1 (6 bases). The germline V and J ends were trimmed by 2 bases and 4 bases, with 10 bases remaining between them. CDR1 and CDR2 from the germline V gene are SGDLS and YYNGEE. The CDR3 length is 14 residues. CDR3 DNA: TGTGCCAGCAGCGTCGGACAGAAAAATCAGCCCCAGCATTTT. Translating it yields CASSVGQKNQPQHF. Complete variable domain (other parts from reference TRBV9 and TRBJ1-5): DSGVTQTPKHLITATGQRVTLRCSPRSGDLSVYWYQQSLDQGLQFLIQYYNGEERAKGNILERFSAQQFPDLHSELNLSSLELGDSALYFCASSVGQKNQPQHFGDGTRLSIL.

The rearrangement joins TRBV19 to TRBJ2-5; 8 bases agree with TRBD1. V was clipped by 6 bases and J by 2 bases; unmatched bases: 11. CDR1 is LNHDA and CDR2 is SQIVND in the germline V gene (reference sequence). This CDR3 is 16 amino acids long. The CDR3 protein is CASSSLGRTGQETQYF. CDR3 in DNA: TGTGCCAGTAGCTCCCTCGGAAGGACAGGGCAAGAGACCCAGTACTTC.

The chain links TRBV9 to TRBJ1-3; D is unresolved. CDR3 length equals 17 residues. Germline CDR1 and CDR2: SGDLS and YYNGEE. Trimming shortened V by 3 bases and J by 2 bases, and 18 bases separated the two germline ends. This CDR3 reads CASSAAGMGDAGNTIYF. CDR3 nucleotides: TGTGCCAGCAGCGCAGCAGGTATGGGAGATGCTGGAAACACCATATATTTT.